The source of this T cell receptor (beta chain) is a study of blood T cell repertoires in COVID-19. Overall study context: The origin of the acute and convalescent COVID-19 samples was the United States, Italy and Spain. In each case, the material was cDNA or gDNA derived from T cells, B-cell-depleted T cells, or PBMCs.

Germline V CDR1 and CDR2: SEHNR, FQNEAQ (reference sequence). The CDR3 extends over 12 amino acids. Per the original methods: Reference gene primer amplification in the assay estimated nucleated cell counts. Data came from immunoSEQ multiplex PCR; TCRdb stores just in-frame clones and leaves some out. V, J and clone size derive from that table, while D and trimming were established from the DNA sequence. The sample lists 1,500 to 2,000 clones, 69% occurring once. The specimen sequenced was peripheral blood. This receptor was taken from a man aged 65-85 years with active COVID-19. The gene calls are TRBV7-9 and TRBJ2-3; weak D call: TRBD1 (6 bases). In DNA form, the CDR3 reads TGTGCTCTCAGGGGCTACACAGATACGCAGTATTTT. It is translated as CALRGYTDTQYF.